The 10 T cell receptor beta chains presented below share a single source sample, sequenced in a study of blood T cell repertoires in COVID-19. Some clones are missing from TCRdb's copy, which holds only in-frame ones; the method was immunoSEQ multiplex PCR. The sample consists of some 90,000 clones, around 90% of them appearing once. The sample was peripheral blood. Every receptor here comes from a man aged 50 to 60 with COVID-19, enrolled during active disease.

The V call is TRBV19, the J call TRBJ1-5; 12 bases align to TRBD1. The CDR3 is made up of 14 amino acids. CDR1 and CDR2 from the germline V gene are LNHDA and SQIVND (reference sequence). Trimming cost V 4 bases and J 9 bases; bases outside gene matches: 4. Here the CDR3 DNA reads TGTGCCAGTAGTAAGGGACAGGGGGCGCGGCCCCAGCATTTT. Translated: CASSKGQGARPQHF.

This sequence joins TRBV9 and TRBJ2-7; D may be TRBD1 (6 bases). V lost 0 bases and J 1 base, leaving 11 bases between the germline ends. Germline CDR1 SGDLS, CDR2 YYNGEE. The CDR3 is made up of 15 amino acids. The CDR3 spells CASSVEGGRSYEQYF. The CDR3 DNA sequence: TGTGCCAGCAGCGTAGAAGGGGGTAGGTCCTACGAGCAGTACTTC.

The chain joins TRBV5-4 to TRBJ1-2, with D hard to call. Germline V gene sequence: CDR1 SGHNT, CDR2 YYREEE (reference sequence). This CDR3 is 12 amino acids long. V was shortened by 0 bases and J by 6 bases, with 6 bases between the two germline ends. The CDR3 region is CASSLGGNGYTF. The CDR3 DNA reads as TGTGCCAGCAGCTTGGGAGGGAATGGCTACACCTTC.

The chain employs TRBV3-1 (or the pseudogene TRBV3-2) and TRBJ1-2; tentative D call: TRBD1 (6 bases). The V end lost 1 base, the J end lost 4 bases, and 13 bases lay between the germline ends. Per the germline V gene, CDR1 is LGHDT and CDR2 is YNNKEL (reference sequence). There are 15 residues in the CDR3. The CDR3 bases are TGTGCCAGCAGCCAAGGTACAGGGAAGTCCTATGGCTACACCTTC. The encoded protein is CASSQGTGKSYGYTF.

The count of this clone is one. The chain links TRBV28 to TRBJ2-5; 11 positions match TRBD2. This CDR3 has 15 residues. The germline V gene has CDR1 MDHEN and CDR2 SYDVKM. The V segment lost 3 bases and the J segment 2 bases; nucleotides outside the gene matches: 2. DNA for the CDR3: TGTGCCAGCAGTTTTACTAGCGGGGGTCAAGAGACCCAGTACTTC. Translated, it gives CASSFTSGGQETQYF.

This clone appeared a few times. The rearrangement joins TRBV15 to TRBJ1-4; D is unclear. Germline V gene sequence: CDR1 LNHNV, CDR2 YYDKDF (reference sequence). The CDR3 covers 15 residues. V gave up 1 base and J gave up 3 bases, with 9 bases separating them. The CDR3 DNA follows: TGTGCCACCAGCAGAGCCCGGAGCCCTAATGAAAAACTGTTTTTT. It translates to CATSRARSPNEKLFF.

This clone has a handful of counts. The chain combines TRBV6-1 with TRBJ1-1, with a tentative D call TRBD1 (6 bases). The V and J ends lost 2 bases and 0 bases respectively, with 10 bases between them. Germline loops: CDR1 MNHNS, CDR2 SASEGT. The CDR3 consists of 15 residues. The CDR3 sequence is CASSERGGLNTEAFF. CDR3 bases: TGTGCCAGCAGTGAAAGAGGGGGACTGAACACTGAAGCTTTCTTT.

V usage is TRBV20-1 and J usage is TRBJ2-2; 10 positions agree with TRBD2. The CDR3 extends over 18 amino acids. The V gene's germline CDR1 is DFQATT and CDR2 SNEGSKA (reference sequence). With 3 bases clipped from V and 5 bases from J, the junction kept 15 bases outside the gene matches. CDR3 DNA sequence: TGCAGTGCTAGTTCGGCTAGCGGGGGACTCCGAGTAACCGGGGAGCTGTTTTTT. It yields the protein CSASSASGGLRVTGELFF.

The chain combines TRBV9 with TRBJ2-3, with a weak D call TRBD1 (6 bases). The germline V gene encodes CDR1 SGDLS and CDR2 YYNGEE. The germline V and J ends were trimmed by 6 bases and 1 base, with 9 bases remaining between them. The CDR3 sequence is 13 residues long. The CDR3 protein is CASNPGGTDTQYF. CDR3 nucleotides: TGTGCCAGCAACCCAGGGGGCACAGATACGCAGTATTTT.

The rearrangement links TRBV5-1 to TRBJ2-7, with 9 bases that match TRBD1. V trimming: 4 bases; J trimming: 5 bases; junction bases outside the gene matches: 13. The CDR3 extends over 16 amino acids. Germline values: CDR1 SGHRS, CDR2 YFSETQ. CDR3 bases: TGCGCCAGCAGCAGGGATAAAACAGGGGGCGGCGACGAGCAGTACTTC. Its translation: CASSRDKTGGGDEQYF.